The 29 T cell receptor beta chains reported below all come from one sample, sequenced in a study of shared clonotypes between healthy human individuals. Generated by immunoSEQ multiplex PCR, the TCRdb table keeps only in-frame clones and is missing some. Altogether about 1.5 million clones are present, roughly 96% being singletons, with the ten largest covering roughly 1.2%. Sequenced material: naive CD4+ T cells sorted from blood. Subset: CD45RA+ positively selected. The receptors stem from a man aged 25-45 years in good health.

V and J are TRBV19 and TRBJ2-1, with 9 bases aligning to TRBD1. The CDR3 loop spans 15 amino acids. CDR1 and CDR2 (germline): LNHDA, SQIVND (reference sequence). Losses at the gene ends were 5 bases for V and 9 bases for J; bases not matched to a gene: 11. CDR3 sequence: CASSSTGGGLFEQFF. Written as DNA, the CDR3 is TGTGCCAGTAGTTCCACAGGGGGCGGTTTGTTTGAGCAGTTCTTC. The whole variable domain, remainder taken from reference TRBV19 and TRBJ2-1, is DGGITQSPKYLFRKEGQNVTLSCEQNLNHDAMYWYRQDPGQGLRLIYYSQIVNDFQKGDIAEGYSVSREKKESFPLTVTSAQKNPTAFYLCASSSTGGGLFEQFFGPGTRLTVL.

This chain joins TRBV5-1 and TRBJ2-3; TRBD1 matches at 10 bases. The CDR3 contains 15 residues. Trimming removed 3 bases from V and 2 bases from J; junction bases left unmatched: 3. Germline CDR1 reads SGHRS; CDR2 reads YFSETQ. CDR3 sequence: CASSWDRGFTDTQYF. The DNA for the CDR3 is TGCGCCAGCAGCTGGGACAGGGGATTCACAGATACGCAGTATTTT.

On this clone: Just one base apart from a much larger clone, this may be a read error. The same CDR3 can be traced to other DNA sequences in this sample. The DNA for the CDR3 is TGCGCCAGCAGCTCTCAAGAGACCCAGTACTTC. It yields the protein CASSSQETQYF. This chain connects TRBV5-1 to TRBJ2-5; no reliable D call. The V gene lost 3 bases and the J gene lost 2 bases, with 2 bases spanning the gap. Germline V gives CDR1 SGHRS, CDR2 YFSETQ. The CDR3 contains 11 residues. Combining the CDR3 with reference TRBV5-1 and TRBJ2-5 gives the whole variable domain KAGVTQTPRYLIKTRGQQVTLSCSPISGHRSVSWYQQTPGQGLQFLFEYFSETQRNKGNFPGRFSGRQFSNSRSEMNVSTLELGDSALYLCASSSQETQYFGPGTRLLVL.

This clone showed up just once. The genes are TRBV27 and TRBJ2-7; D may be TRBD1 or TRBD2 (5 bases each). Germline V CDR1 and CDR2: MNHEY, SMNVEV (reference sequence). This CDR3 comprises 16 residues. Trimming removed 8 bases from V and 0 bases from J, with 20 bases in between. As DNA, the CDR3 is TGTGCCAGCGGAAACCGCCGGGACCGCCTCTCCTACGAGCAGTACTTC. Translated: CASGNRRDRLSYEQYF.

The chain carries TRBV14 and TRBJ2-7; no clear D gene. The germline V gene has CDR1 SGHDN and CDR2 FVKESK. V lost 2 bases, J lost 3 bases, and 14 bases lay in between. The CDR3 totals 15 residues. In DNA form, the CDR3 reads TGTGCCAGCAGCCAAAACTGGCGCTCCGACTACGAGCAGTACTTC. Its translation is CASSQNWRSDYEQYF.

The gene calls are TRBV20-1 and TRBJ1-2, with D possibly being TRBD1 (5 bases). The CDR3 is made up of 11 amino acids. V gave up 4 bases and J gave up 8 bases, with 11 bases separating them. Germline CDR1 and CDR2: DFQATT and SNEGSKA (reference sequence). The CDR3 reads CSAKWGEGYTF. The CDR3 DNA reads TGCAGTGCTAAGTGGGGGGAGGGCTACACCTTC.

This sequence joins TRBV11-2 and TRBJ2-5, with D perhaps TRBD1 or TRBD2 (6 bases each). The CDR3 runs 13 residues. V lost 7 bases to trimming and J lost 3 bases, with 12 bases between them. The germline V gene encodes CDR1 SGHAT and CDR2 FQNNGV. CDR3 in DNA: TGTGCCAGCACAATAGGGGGGAAAGAGACCCAGTACTTC. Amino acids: CASTIGGKETQYF.

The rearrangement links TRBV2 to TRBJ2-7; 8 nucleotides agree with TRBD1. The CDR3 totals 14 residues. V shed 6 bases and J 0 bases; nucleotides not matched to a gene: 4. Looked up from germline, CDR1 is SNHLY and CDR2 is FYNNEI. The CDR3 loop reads CASRKDRGSYEQYF. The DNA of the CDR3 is TGTGCCAGCAGGAAAGACAGGGGCTCCTACGAGCAGTACTTC.

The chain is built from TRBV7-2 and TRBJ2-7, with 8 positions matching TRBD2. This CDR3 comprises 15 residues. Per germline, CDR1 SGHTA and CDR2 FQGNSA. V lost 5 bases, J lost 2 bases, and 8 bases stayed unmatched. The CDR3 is CASSLTAGAPYEQYF. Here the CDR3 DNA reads TGTGCCAGCAGCCTGACAGCGGGAGCACCCTACGAGCAGTACTTC.

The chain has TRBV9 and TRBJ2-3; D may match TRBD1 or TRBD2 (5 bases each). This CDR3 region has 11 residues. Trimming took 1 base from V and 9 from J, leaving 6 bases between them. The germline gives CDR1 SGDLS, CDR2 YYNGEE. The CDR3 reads CASSVRGTQYF. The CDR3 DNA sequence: TGTGCCAGCAGCGTACGGGGCACGCAGTATTTT.

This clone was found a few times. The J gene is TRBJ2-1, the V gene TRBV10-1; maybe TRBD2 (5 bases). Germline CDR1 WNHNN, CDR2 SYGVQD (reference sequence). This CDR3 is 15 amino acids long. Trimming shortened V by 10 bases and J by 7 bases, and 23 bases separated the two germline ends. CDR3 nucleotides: TGCGCCATAAGGAACCCGGGGTACACCCCAAATGAGCAGTTCTTC. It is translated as CAIRNPGYTPNEQFF.

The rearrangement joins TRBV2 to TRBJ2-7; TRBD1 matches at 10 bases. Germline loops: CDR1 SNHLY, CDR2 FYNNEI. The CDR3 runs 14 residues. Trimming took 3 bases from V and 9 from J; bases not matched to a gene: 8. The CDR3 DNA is TGTGCCAGCAGTGAGAGACAGGGGGCCCCAGGGCAGTACTTC. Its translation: CASSERQGAPGQYF. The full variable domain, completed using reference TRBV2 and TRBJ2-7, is EPEVTQTPSHQVTQMGQEVILRCVPISNHLYFYWYRQILGQKVEFLVSFYNNEISEKSEIFDDQFSVERPDGSNFTLKIRSTKLEDSAMYFCASSERQGAPGQYFGPGTRLTVT.

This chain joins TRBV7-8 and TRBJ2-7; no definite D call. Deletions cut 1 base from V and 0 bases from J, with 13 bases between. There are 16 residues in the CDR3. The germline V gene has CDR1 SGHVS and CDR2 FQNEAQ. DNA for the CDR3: TGTGCCAGCAGCTTAGGGGTTAGGCTTAGCTCCTACGAGCAGTACTTC. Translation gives CASSLGVRLSSYEQYF.

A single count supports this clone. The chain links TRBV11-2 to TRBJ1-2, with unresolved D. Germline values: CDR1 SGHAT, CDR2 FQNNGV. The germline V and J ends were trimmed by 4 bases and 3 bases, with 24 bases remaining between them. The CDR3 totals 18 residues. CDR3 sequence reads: CASSSSGQTSVRDYGYTF. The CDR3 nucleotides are TGTGCCAGCAGCTCTTCAGGTCAGACTAGTGTTCGGGACTATGGCTACACCTTC.

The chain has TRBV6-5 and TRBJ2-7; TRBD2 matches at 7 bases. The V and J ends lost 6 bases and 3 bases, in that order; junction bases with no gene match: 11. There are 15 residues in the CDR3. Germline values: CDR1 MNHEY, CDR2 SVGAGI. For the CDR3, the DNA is TGTGCCAGCAGCCCCTACCCGGCGGGGGACTACGAGCAGTACTTC. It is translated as CASSPYPAGDYEQYF.

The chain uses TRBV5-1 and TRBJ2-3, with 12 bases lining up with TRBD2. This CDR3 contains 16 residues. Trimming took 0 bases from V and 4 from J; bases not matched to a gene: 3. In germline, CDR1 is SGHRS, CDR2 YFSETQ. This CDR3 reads CASSLVASGRADTQYF. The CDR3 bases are TGCGCCAGCAGCTTGGTTGCTAGCGGGAGGGCAGATACGCAGTATTTT.

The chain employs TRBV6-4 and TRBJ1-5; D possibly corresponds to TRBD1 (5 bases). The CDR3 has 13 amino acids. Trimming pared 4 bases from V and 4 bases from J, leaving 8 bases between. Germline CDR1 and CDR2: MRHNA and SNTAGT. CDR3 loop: CASSGGPNQPQHF. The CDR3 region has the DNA TGTGCCAGCAGTGGGGGACCTAATCAGCCCCAGCATTTT.

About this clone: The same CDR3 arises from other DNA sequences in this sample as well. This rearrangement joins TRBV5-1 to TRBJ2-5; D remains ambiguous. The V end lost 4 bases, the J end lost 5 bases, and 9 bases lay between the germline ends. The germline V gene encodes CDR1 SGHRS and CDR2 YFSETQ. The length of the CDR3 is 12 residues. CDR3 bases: TGCGCCAGCAGCCTTACTATGGAGACCCAGTACTTC. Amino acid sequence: CASSLTMETQYF. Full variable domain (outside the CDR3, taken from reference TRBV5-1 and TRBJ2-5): KAGVTQTPRYLIKTRGQQVTLSCSPISGHRSVSWYQQTPGQGLQFLFEYFSETQRNKGNFPGRFSGRQFSNSRSEMNVSTLELGDSALYLCASSLTMETQYFGPGTRLLVL.

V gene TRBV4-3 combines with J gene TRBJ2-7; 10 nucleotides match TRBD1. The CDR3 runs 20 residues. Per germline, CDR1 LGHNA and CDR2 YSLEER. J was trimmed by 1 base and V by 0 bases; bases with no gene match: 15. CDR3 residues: CASSQEWGQGLSGPSYEQYF. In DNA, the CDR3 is TGCGCCAGCAGCCAAGAATGGGGACAGGGGCTGAGCGGGCCTTCCTACGAGCAGTACTTC.

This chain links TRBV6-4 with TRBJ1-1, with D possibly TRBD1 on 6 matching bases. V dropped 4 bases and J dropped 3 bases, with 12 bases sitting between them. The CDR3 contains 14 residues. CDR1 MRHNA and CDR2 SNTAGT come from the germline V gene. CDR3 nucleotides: TGTGCCAGCAGTGGGGGCCCAGGGGACACTGAAGCTTTCTTT. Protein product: CASSGGPGDTEAFF.

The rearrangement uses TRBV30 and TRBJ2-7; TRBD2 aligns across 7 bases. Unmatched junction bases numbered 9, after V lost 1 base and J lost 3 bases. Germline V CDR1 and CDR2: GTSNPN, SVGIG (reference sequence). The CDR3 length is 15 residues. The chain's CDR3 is CAWSGGGTNGYEQYF. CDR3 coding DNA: TGTGCCTGGAGTGGGGGAGGGACGAACGGCTACGAGCAGTACTTC.

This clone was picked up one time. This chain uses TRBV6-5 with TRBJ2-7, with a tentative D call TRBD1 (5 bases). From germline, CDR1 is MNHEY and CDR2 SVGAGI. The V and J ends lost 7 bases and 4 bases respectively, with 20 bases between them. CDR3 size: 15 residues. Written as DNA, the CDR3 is TGTGCCAGCACTAGGGCCAGGGAATATTTGTACGAGCAGTACTTC. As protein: CASTRAREYLYEQYF.

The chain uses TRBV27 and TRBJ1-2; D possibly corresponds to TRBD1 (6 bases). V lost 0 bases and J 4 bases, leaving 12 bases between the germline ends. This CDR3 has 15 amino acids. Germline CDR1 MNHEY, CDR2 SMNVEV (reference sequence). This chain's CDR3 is CASSLSPGTLYGYTF. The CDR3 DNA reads TGTGCCAGCAGTTTATCCCCCGGGACACTCTATGGCTACACCTTC.

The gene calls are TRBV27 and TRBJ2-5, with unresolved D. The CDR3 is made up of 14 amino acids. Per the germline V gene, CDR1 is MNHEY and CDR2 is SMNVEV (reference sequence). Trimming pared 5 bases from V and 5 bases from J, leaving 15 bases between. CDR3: CASSQLPVWETQYF. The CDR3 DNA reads TGTGCCAGCAGTCAACTACCGGTTTGGGAGACCCAGTACTTC.

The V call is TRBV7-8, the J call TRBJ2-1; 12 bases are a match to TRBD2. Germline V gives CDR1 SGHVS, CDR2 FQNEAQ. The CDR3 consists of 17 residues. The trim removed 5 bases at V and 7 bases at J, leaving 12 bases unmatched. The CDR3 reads CASSPPSGRAGVNEQFF. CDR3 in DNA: TGTGCCAGCAGCCCCCCTAGCGGGAGGGCCGGAGTGAATGAGCAGTTCTTC.

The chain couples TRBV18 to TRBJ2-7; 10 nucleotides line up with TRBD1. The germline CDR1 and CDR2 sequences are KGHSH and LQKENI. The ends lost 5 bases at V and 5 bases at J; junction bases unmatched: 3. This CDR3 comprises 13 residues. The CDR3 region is CASSGDRGNEQYF. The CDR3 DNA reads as TGTGCCAGCTCAGGGGACAGGGGAAACGAGCAGTACTTC.

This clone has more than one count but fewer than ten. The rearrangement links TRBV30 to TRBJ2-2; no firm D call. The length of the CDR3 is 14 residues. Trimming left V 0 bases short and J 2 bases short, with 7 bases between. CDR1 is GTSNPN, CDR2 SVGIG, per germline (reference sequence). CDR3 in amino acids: CAWSVTLNTGELFF. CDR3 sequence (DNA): TGTGCCTGGAGTGTAACCCTCAACACCGGGGAGCTGTTTTTT. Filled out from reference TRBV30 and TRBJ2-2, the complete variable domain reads SQTIHQWPATLVQPVGSPLSLECTVEGTSNPNLYWYRQAAGRGLQLLFYSVGIGQISSEVPQNLSASRPQDRQFILSSKKLLLSDSGFYLCAWSVTLNTGELFFGEGSRLTVL.

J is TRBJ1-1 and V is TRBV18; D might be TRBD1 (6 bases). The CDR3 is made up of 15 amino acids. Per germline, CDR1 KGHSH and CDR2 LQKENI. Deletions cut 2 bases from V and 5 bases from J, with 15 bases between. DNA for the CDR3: TGTGCCAGCTCACCAGCCCGGGGGCAGGGGACTGAAGCTTTCTTT. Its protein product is CASSPARGQGTEAFF.

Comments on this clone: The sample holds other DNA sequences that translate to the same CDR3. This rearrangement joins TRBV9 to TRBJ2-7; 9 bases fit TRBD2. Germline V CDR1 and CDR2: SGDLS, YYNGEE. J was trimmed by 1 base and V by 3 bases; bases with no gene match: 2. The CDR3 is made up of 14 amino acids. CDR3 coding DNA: TGTGCCAGCAGCGCGACTAGCGGATCCTACGAGCAGTACTTC. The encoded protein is CASSATSGSYEQYF.